This T cell receptor beta chain stems from a study of blood T cell repertoires in COVID-19. TCRdb's copy holds only in-frame clones and misses some; the assay was immunoSEQ multiplex PCR. Here the sample spans roughly 100,000 clones, 76% being singletons. The table lists this clone with a few counts. Germline CDR1 is MNHEY and CDR2 is SVGAGI. V was cut by 8 bases and J by 2 bases, with 12 bases left in between. There are 13 residues in the CDR3. Sequencing was done on a sample of peripheral blood. The source of this sequence is a man aged 80 or over with COVID-19, enrolled during active disease. This chain uses TRBV6-5 with TRBJ2-5, with D possibly matching TRBD1 (5 bases). CDR3 in DNA: TGTGCCAGCCAACAGGCCCCACAAGAGACCCAGTACTTC. This gives the protein CASQQAPQETQYF.